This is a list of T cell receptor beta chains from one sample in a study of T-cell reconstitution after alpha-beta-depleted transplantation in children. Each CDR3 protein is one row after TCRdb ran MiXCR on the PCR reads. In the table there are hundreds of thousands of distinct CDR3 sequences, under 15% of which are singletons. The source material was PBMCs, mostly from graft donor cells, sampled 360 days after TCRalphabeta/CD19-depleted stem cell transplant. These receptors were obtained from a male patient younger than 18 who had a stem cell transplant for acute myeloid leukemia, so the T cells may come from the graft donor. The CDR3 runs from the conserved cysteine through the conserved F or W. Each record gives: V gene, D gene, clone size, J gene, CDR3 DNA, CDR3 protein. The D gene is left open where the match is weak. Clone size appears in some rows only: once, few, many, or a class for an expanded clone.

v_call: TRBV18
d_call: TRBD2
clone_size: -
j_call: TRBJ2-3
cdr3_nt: TGTGCCAGCTCACCACCGATTATAATAGCGGGATCTAGACCAGATACGCAGTATTTT
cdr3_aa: CASSPPIIIAGSRPDTQYF

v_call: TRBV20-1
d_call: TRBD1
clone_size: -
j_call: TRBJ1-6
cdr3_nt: TGCAGTGCTAGTATCGGACAGGGTGAAAATTCACCCCTCCACTTT
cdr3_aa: CSASIGQGENSPLHF

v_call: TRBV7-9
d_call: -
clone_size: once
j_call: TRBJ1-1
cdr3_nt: TGTGCCAGCAGCCATCGGGCTACTGAAGCTTTCTTT
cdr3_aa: CASSHRATEAFF

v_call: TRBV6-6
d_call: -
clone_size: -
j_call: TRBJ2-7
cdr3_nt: TGTGCCAGCACCCAACAGGGCTACGAGCAGTACTTC
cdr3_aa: CASTQQGYEQYF

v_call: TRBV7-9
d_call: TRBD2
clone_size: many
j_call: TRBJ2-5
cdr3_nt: TGTGCCAGCAGCCAGCCCCCGCTAGCGGCACAAGAGACCCAGTACTTC
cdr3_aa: CASSQPPLAAQETQYF

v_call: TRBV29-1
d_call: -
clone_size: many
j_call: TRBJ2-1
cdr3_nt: TGCAGCGCCCTTGTGCGACGGATCTCCTACAATGAGCAGTTCTTC
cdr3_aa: CSALVRRISYNEQFF

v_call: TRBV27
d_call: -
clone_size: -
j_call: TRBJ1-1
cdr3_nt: TGTGCCAGCAGTTTGGGCAAAAGGAACACTGAAGCTTTCTTT
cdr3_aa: CASSLGKRNTEAFF

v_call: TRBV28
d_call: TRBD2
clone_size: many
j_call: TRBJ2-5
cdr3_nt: TGTGCCAGCAGTTTGGGACTAGCGGGAGTAGAGGAGACCCAGTACTTC
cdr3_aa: CASSLGLAGVEETQYF

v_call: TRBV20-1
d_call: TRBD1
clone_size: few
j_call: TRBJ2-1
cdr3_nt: TGCAGTGCCCGGGACAGATGGTATGAGCAGTTCTTC
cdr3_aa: CSARDRWYEQFF

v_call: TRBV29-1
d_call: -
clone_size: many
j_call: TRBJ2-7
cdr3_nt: TGCAGCGTGTCGGGGGGCTGGCCCTACGAGCAGTACTTC
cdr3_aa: CSVSGGWPYEQYF

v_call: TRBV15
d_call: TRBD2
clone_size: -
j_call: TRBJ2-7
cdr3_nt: TGTGCCACCAGCAGAGATCGGGTGTTAGCGGGCCAAGAGCAGTACTTC
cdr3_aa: CATSRDRVLAGQEQYF

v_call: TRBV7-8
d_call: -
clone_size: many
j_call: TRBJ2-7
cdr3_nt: TGTGCCAGCAGCTTAAGAGCCGCCGAGCAGTACTTC
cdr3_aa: CASSLRAAEQYF

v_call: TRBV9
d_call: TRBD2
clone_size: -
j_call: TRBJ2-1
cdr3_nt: TGTGCCAGCAGCCCTCTTGGCGGGAGGAATGAAAATGAGCAGTTCTTC
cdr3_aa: CASSPLGGRNENEQFF

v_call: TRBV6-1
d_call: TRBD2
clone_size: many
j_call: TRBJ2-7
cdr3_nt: TGTGCCAGCAGTCTCCGCGGACTAGCCAACTCCCCGGGCTCCTACGAGCAGTACTTC
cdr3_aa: CASSLRGLANSPGSYEQYF

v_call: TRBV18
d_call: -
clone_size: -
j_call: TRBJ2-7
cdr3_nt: TGTGCCAGCTCACGCTTGATGGGTTCCTCCTACGAGCAGTACTTC
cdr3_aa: CASSRLMGSSYEQYF

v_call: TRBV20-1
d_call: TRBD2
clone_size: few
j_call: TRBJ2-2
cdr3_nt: TGCAGTGCTCGATTTCCCGGGACTAGCGGGAACACCGGGGAGCTGTTTTTT
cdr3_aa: CSARFPGTSGNTGELFF

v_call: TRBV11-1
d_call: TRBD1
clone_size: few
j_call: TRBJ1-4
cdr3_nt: TGTGCCAGCAGCACGCGGACAGGGGATGAAAAACTGTTTTTT
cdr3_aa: CASSTRTGDEKLFF

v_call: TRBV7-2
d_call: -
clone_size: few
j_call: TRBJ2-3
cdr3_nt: TGTGCCAGCAGCTTAGCGGTGGTGCCAGATACGCAGTATTTT
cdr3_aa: CASSLAVVPDTQYF

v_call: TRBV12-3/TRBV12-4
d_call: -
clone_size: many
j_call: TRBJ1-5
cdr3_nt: TGTGCCAGCATGGGTAATCAGCCCCAGCATTTT
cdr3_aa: CASMGNQPQHF

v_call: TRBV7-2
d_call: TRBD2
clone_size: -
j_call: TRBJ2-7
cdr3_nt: TGTGCCAGCAGCTTAATAGGACTAGCGGGAGGGCCAGGGCAGTACTTC
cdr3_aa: CASSLIGLAGGPGQYF

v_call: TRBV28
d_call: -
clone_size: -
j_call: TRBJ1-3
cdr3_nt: TGTGCCAGCAAAGTCTCTGGGTCTGGAAACACTCTATATTTT
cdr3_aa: CASKVSGSGNTLYF

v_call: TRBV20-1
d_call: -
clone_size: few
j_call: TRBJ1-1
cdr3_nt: TGCAGTGCTCACCCGGGACGCTTGAACACTGAAGCTTTCTTT
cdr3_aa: CSAHPGRLNTEAFF

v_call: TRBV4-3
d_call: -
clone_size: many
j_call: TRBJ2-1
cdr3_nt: TGCGCCAGCAGCCAAGATCTCGTCGGGACCGCTTTTAGCAATGAGCAGTTCTTC
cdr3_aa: CASSQDLVGTAFSNEQFF

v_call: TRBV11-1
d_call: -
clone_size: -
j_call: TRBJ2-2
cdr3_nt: TGTGCCAGCAGCTTAGCCGTCAGGAACACCGGGGAGCTGTTTTTT
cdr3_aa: CASSLAVRNTGELFF

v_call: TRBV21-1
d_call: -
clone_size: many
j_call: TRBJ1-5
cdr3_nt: TGTGCCAGCAGCACCGGACAGGGGTGGAATCAGCCCCAGCATTTT
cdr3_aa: CASSTGQGWNQPQHF

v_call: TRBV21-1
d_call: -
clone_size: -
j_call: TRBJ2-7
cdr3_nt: TGTGCCAGCAACTTCGGGGGGGAGCAGTACTTC
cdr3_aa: CASNFGGEQYF

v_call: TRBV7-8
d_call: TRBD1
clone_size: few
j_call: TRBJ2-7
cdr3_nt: TGTGCCAGCAGCTCCTCCTTAGGACAGGGATCGGACGAGCAGTACTTC
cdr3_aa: CASSSSLGQGSDEQYF

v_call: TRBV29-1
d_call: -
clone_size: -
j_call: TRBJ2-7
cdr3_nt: TGCAGCGTCGGAAAGGAATGGATCCCCTCCTACGAGCAGTACTTC
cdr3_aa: CSVGKEWIPSYEQYF

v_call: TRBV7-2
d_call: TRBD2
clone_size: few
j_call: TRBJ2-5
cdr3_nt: TGTGCCAGCAGCTACGGACTAGCGGGAGGTGGGGAGACCCAGTACTTC
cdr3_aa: CASSYGLAGGGETQYF

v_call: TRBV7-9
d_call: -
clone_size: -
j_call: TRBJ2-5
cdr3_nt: TGTGCCAGCAGCCGGGGTCGGGGTCCCCGGACAGAGACCCAGTACTTC
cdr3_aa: CASSRGRGPRTETQYF

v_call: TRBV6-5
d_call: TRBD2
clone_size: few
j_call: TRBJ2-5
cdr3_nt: TGTGCCAGCAGTTACACCCATGGGAGGGGTCAAGAGACCCAGTACTTC
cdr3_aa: CASSYTHGRGQETQYF

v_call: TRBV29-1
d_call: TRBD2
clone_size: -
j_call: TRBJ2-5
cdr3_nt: TGCAGCGTTGCTAGAGCCGGGACTAGCGGGAGGGCCGTAATCCGGGCCCAGTACTTC
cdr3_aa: CSVARAGTSGRAVIRAQYF

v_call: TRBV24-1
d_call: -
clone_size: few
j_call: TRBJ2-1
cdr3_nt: TGTGCCACCAGTGATTTGGGGTGGGGGGATGAGCAGTTCTTC
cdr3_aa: CATSDLGWGDEQFF

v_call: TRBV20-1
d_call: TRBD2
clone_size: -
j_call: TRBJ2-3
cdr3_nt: TGCAGTGCGTCGGGAGGCTACACAGATACGCAGTATTTT
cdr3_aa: CSASGGYTDTQYF

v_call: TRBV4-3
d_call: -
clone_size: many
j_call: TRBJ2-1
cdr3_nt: TGCGCCAGCAGCCAAGGGACGAGCGTAATGGAAGAGCAGTTCTTC
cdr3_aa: CASSQGTSVMEEQFF

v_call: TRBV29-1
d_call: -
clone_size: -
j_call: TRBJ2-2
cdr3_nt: TGCAGCGTTGAAGATCCAATATCGAACACCGGGGAGCTGTTTTTT
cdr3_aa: CSVEDPISNTGELFF

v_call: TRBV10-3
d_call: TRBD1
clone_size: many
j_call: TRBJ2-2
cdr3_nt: TGTGCCATCAGCCTCGGGACAGGGGCGGGCACCGGGGAGCTGTTTTTT
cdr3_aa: CAISLGTGAGTGELFF

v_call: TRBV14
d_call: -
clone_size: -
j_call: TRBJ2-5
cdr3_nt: TGTGCCAGCAGCCAAGAGGACGGGTGGGTGGAGACCCAGTACTTC
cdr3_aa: CASSQEDGWVETQYF

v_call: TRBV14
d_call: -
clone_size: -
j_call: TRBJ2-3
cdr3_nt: TGTGCCAGCAGCCGAACCCTCACAGATACGCAGTATTTT
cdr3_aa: CASSRTLTDTQYF

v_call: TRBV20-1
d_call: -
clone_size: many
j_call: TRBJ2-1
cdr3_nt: TGCAGTGCTACCTATGACTTAGCGGACTACAATGAGCAGTTCTTC
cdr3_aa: CSATYDLADYNEQFF

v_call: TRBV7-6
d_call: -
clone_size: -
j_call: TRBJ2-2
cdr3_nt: TGTGCCAGCAGCTTTACAGGCACGAACACCGGGGAGCTGTTTTTT
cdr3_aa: CASSFTGTNTGELFF

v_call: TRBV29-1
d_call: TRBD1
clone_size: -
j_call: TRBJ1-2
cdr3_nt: TGCAGCGTTGAAGGGACAGGGATTTATGGCTACACCTTC
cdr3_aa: CSVEGTGIYGYTF

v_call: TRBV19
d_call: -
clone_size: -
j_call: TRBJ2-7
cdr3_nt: TGTGCCAGTAGTATAGTTGGATTTTCCTACGAGCAGTACTTC
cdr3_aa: CASSIVGFSYEQYF

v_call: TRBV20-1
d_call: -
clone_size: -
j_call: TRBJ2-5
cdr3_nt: TGCAGTGCTAGAGAAGGCCCGATGGCCCAGTACTTC
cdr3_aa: CSAREGPMAQYF

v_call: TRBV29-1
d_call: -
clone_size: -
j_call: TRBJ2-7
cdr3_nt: TGCAGCGCCGGAGGGGCGTCGTACGAGCAGTACTTC
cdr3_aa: CSAGGASYEQYF

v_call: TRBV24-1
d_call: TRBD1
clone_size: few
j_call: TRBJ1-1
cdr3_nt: TGTGCCACCAGTGACACTAAACAGGGGACGAGGAAGACTGAAGCTTTCTTT
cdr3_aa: CATSDTKQGTRKTEAFF